Listed below are T cell receptor beta chains from one sample, sequenced in a study of T cell clonotyping in hematopoietic cell transplantation. Profiled with immunoSEQ multiplex PCR; TCRdb holds only in-frame clones, not every one. The profile covers about 27,000 clones, with around 95% appearing a single time and about 1.3% taken by the ten largest. The sequencing sample was made of peripheral blood mononuclear cells. The receptors shown here come from a man between 50 and 59 years old in good health. Some clones in this sample may be carry-over from other donors' samples. Each CDR3 is given with its conserved first and last residue. A D gene is named only where the DNA matches it firmly. Clone size, where shown, is once, few, many, or a class for clones that have expanded.

clone_size	d_call	j_call	v_call	cdr3_aa	cdr3_nt
once	NA	TRBJ1-4	TRBV9	CASSVGGTNEKLFF	TGTGCCAGCAGCGTAGGAGGGACTAATGAAAAACTGTTTTTT
NA	TRBD1	TRBJ1-1	TRBV6-5	CASSRSGQGRRAFF	TGTGCCAGCAGCCGGTCGGGACAGGGCAGACGAGCTTTCTTT
NA	NA	TRBJ2-2	TRBV5-6	CASSGGWVANTGELFF	TGTGCCAGCAGCGGCGGCTGGGTAGCGAACACCGGGGAGCTGTTTTTT
NA	NA	TRBJ2-2	TRBV6-5	CASSRVTGELFF	TGTGCCAGCAGCAGAGTCACTGGGGAGCTGTTTTTT
NA	NA	TRBJ2-7	TRBV21-1	CASSNGHFHSYEQYF	TGTGCCAGCAGCAATGGGCACTTCCACTCCTACGAGCAGTACTTC
once	NA	TRBJ1-4	TRBV28	CASSEAKGSTNEKLFF	TGTGCCAGCAGTGAGGCGAAAGGGTCCACTAATGAAAAACTGTTTTTT
once	NA	TRBJ1-6	TRBV7-2	CASSQDSSSYNSPLHF	TGTGCCAGCAGCCAGGACAGCAGCTCCTATAATTCACCCCTCCACTTT
NA	NA	TRBJ1-2	TRBV30	CASEGNRRGYTF	TGTGCCTCCGAGGGGAACAGGCGTGGCTACACCTTC
NA	NA	TRBJ2-3	TRBV5-1	CASSLSTDTQYF	TGCGCCAGCAGCCTAAGCACAGATACGCAGTATTTT
NA	NA	TRBJ1-5	TRBV7-9	CASSFGQFNQPQHF	TGTGCCAGCAGCTTTGGTCAGTTCAATCAGCCCCAGCATTTT
NA	NA	TRBJ1-1	TRBV2	CASYEGGAEAFF	TGTGCCAGCTATGAGGGGGGCGCTGAAGCTTTCTTT